The 15 T cell receptor beta chains presented below share a single source sample, sequenced in a study of blood T cell repertoires in COVID-19. The method was immunoSEQ multiplex PCR; TCRdb's version includes in-frame clones alone and lacks a portion of them. The sample lists approximately 180,000 clones; 85% to 90% were seen once. The sequenced sample consisted of peripheral blood. The receptor set was obtained from a woman between 70 and 85 years old with COVID-19, enrolled during active disease.

The V call is TRBV6-6, the J call TRBJ1-4, with D perhaps TRBD1 (6 bases). The CDR3 totals 15 residues. Germline V gene sequence: CDR1 MNHNY, CDR2 SVGAGI (reference sequence). Trimming left V 0 bases short and J 8 bases short, with 13 bases between. The CDR3, as DNA: TGTGCCAGCAGTTACTCCCAGGGGTTAGGGGAAAAACTGTTTTTT. Protein product: CASSYSQGLGEKLFF.

This clone was counted between two and nine times. The V call is TRBV7-2, the J call TRBJ2-3, with TRBD2 matching 13 bases. Trimming cost V 5 bases and J 5 bases; bases outside gene matches: 10. The V gene's germline CDR1 is SGHTA and CDR2 FQGNSA. CDR3 length: 17 amino acids. CDR3 amino acids: CASSLGQGLAGRDTQYF. The CDR3 bases are TGTGCCAGCAGCCTGGGCCAGGGACTAGCGGGACGAGATACGCAGTATTTT.

V usage is TRBV18 and J usage is TRBJ2-7; TRBD1 matches 8 bases. CDR1 is KGHSH and CDR2 is LQKENI in the germline V gene. This CDR3 has 14 residues. Trimming removed 3 bases from V and 2 bases from J; junction bases left unmatched: 3. The CDR3 DNA sequence: TGTGCCAGCTCACCGGGACAGGCCGCCTACGAGCAGTACTTC. This translates into CASSPGQAAYEQYF.

This clone was seen a few times. The J gene is TRBJ2-7, the V gene TRBV6-5; TRBD2 aligns across 7 bases. This CDR3 contains 15 residues. Trimming at V came to 7 bases and at J to 3 bases, leaving 12 bases not matched to a gene. Per germline, CDR1 MNHEY and CDR2 SVGAGI. The CDR3 loop is CASKPFAGAYYEQYF. CDR3 nucleotide sequence: TGTGCCAGCAAACCTTTCGCGGGAGCTTACTACGAGCAGTACTTC.

This sequence joins TRBV18 and TRBJ2-1, with 8 bases aligning to TRBD2. Germline V gene lookup returns CDR1 KGHSH and CDR2 LQKENI. Unmatched junction bases numbered 5, after V lost 2 bases and J lost 5 bases. This CDR3 comprises 15 residues. The CDR3 protein is CASSPGLAHDNEQFF. The CDR3, as DNA: TGTGCCAGCTCACCAGGACTAGCTCACGACAATGAGCAGTTCTTC.

This clone was recorded a few times. The chain combines TRBV5-4 with TRBJ1-1; 7 bases match TRBD1. The V gene end was trimmed by 0 bases and the J gene end by 0 bases; junction bases not matched to a gene: 5. Germline V lookup: CDR1 SGHNT, CDR2 YYREEE (reference sequence). This CDR3 is built from 16 residues. CDR3 residues: CASSLEGGRLNTEAFF. The CDR3 DNA follows: TGTGCCAGCAGCTTGGAAGGGGGCAGGTTGAACACTGAAGCTTTCTTT.

This clone has just a few counts. The rearrangement links TRBV14 to TRBJ2-7; D unclear. CDR3 length: 15 amino acids. Looked up from germline, CDR1 is SGHDN and CDR2 is FVKESK. Trimming stripped 0 bases from V and 5 bases from J, with 14 bases between. The CDR3 nucleotides read TGTGCCAGCAGCCAAGATTGGGTCAGGCTCCACGAGCAGTACTTC. This encodes CASSQDWVRLHEQYF.

The chain joins TRBV19 to TRBJ1-1; 9 bases agree with TRBD1. Germline V gives CDR1 LNHDA, CDR2 SQIVND (reference sequence). This CDR3 is 15 amino acids long. V trimming: 4 bases; J trimming: 1 base; junction bases outside the gene matches: 4. The CDR3 spells CASSTPDRGNTEAFF. The CDR3 DNA sequence: TGTGCCAGTAGTACTCCGGACAGGGGGAACACTGAAGCTTTCTTT.

V usage is TRBV12-5 and J usage is TRBJ1-1; a weak D match, TRBD1 (5 bases). This CDR3 has 13 amino acids. V was pared by 2 bases and J by 4 bases, with 8 bases between. Germline CDR1 and CDR2: LGHNT and FRNRAP. CDR3 residues: CASGLNRGTEAFF. The CDR3, as DNA: TGTGCTAGTGGTTTGAATAGGGGCACTGAAGCTTTCTTT.

This clone appeared a few times. This chain uses TRBV7-2 with TRBJ1-2, with TRBD1 matching over 7 bases. Germline V gene sequence: CDR1 SGHTA, CDR2 FQGNSA. J lost 4 bases, V lost 1 base, and 9 bases had no gene match. This CDR3 has 16 amino acids. CDR3 sequence reads: CASSLENVGTVYGYTF. DNA for the CDR3: TGTGCCAGCAGCTTAGAGAACGTAGGGACAGTCTATGGCTACACCTTC.

The V call is TRBV28, the J call TRBJ1-2, with a weak D call TRBD1 (5 bases). From germline, CDR1 is MDHEN and CDR2 SYDVKM. CDR3 length: 14 residues. V lost 2 bases and J lost 7, with 14 bases in between. The CDR3, as DNA: TGTGCCAGCAGTTTAACCGCAGGGATATCTGGCTACACCTTC. Protein sequence: CASSLTAGISGYTF.

The chain recombines TRBV18 with TRBJ1-5; 9 bases align to TRBD1. Unmatched junction bases numbered 5, after V lost 3 bases and J lost 5 bases. This CDR3 is 15 amino acids long. From germline, CDR1 is KGHSH and CDR2 LQKENI. In DNA form, the CDR3 reads TGTGCCAGCTCACCTGGGACAGGGAACGATCAGCCCCAGCATTTT. Translating gives CASSPGTGNDQPQHF.

The genes are TRBV5-4 and TRBJ2-1; 9 bases align to TRBD2. The CDR3 has 14 amino acids. The V and J ends lost 2 bases and 7 bases, in that order; junction bases with no gene match: 4. Per the germline V gene, CDR1 is SGHNT and CDR2 is YYREEE (reference sequence). In DNA, the CDR3 is TGTGCCAGCAGCTTAGCGGGAGGTTTTAATGAGCAGTTCTTC. Residues: CASSLAGGFNEQFF. Supplemented by reference TRBV5-4 and TRBJ2-1, the full variable domain reads ETGVTQSPTHLIKTRGQQVTLRCSSQSGHNTVSWYQQALGQGPQFIFQYYREEENGRGNFPPRFSGLQFPNYSSELNVNALELDDSALYLCASSLAGGFNEQFFGPGTRLTVL.

This chain joins TRBV7-9 and TRBJ2-7; 10 bases fit TRBD1. Germline loops: CDR1 SEHNR, CDR2 FQNEAQ (reference sequence). Trimming at V came to 5 bases and at J to 6 bases, leaving 10 bases not matched to a gene. The CDR3 sequence is 15 residues long. The CDR3 sequence is CASSNTRQGAGEQYF. The CDR3 nucleotides read TGTGCCAGCAGCAACACCAGACAGGGGGCGGGCGAGCAGTACTTC. Filled out from reference TRBV7-9 and TRBJ2-7, the complete variable domain reads DTGVSQNPRHKITKRGQNVTFRCDPISEHNRLYWYRQTLGQGPEFLTYFQNEAQLEKSRLLSDRFSAERPKGSFSTLEIQRTEQGDSAMYLCASSNTRQGAGEQYFGPGTRLTVT.

The J gene is TRBJ1-3, the V gene TRBV30, with D possibly TRBD1 on 5 matching bases. CDR3 length: 14 residues. Germline lookup yields CDR1 GTSNPN and CDR2 SVGIG (reference sequence). V lost 5 bases and J lost 0, with 11 bases in between. As DNA, the CDR3 is TGTGCCTGGGATCCAGGGTACTCTGGAAACACCATATATTTT. Translating gives CAWDPGYSGNTIYF.